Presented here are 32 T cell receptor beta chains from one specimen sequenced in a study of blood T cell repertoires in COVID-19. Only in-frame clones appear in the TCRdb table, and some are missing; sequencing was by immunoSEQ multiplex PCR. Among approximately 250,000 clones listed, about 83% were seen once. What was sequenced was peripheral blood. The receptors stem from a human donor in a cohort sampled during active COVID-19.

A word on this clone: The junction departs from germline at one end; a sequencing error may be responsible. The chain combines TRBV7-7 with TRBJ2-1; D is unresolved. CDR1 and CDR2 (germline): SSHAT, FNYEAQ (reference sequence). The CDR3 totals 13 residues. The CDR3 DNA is TGTGCTAGCAGCGTCGCGGCCTACAATGAGCAGTTCTTC. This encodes CASSVAAYNEQFF.

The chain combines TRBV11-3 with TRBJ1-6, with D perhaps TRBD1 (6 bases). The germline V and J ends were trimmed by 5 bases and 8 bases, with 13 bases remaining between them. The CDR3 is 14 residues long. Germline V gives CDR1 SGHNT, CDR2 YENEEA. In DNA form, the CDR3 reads TGTGCCAGCAGCCTCCAGGGGCCGGATTCACCCCTCCACTTT. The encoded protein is CASSLQGPDSPLHF. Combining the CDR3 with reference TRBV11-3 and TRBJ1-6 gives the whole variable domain EAGVVQSPRYKIIEKKQPVAFWCNPISGHNTLYWYLQNLGQGPELLIRYENEEAVDDSQLPKDRFSAERLKGVDSTLKIQPAELGDSAVYLCASSLQGPDSPLHFGNGTRLTVT.

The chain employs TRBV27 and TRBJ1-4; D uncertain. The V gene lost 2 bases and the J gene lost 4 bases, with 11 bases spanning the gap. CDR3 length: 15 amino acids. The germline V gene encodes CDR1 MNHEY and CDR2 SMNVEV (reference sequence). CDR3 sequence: CASSLRLRGNEKLFF. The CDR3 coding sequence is TGTGCCAGCAGTTTAAGGCTGCGGGGTAATGAAAAACTGTTTTTT.

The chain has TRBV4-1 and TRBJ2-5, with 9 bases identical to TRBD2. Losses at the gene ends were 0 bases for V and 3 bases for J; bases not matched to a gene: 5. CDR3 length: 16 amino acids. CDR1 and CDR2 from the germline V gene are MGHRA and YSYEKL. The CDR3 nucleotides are TGCGCCAGCAGCCAAGATAGGATAGCGGGAGAAGAGACCCAGTACTTC. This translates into CASSQDRIAGEETQYF.

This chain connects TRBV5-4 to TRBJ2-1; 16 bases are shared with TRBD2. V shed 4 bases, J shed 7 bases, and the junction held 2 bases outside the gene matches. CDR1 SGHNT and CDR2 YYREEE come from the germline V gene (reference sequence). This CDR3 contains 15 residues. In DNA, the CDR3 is TGTGCCAGCAGCACGGGACTAGCGGGAGGGAATGAGCAGTTCTTC. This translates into CASSTGLAGGNEQFF.

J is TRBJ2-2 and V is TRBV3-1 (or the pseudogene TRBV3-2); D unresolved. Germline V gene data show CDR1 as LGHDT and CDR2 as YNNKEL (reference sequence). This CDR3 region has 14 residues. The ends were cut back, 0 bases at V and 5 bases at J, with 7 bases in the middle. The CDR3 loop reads CASSQDGDTGELFF. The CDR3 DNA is TGTGCCAGCAGCCAAGACGGAGATACCGGGGAGCTGTTTTTT.

The CDR3 loop reads CASSPEGISYEQYF. The CDR3 nucleotides are TGCGCCAGCAGCCCGGAGGGGATCTCCTACGAGCAGTACTTC. This chain links TRBV5-1 with TRBJ2-7; possible D gene TRBD2, 6 bases. The CDR3 has 14 amino acids. V was pared by 4 bases and J by 0 bases, with 11 bases between. Per the germline V gene, CDR1 is SGHRS and CDR2 is YFSETQ.

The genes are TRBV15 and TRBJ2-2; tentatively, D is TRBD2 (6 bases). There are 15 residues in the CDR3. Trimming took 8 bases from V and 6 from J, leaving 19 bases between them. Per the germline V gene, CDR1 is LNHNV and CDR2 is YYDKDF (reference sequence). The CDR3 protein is CATGSTLAASGELFF. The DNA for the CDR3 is TGTGCCACCGGATCGACCTTAGCGGCTTCCGGGGAGCTGTTTTTT.

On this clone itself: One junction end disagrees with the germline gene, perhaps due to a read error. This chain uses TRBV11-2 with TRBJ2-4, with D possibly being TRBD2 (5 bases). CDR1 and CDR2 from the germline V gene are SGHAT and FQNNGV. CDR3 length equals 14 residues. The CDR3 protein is CASSLSLAENIQYF. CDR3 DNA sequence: TGTGCCAGCAGCTTAAGTCTAGCCGAAAACATTCAGTACTTC. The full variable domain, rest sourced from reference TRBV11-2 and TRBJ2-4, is EAGVAQSPRYKIIEKRQSVAFWCNPISGHATLYWYQQILGQGPKLLIQFQNNGVVDDSQLPKDRFSAERLKGVDSTLKIQPAKLEDSAVYLCASSLSLAENIQYFGAGTRLSVL.

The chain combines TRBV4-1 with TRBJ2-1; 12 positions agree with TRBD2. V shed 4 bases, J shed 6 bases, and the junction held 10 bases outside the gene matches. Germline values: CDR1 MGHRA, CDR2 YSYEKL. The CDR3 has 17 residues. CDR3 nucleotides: TGCGCCAGCAGCCCGTCCGGACTAGCGGGACCCAGCAATGAGCAGTTCTTC. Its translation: CASSPSGLAGPSNEQFF.

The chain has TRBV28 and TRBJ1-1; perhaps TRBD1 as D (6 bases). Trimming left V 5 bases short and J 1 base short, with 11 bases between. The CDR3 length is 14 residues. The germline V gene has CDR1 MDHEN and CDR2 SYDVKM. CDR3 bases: TGTGCCAGCAGTATGTTGGACAGGAACACTGAAGCTTTCTTT. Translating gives CASSMLDRNTEAFF.

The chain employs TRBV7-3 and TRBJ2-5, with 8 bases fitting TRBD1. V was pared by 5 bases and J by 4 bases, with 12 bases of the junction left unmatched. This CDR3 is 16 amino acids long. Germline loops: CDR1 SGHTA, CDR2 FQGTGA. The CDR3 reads CASSHRGAGGLETQYF. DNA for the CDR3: TGTGCCAGCAGCCACAGGGGGGCAGGGGGCCTAGAGACCCAGTACTTC.

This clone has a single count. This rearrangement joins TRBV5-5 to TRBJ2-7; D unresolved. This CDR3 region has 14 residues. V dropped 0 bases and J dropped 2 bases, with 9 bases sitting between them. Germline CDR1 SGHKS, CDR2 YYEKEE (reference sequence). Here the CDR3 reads CASSLDSQPYEQYF. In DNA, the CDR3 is TGTGCCAGCAGCTTGGACAGTCAACCCTACGAGCAGTACTTC.

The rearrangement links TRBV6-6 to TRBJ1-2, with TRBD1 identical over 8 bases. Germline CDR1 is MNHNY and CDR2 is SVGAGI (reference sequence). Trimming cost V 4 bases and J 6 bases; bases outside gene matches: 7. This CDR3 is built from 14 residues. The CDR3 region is CASSSSDRAHGYTF. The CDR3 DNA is TGTGCCAGCAGTTCATCGGACAGGGCCCATGGCTACACCTTC.

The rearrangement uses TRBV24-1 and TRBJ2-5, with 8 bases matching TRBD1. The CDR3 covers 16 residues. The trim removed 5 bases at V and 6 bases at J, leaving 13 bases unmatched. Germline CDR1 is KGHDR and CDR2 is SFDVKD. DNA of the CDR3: TGTGCCACCAGTGCCCTGGGACAGGCGGGGCATCAGACCCAGTACTTC. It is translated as CATSALGQAGHQTQYF.

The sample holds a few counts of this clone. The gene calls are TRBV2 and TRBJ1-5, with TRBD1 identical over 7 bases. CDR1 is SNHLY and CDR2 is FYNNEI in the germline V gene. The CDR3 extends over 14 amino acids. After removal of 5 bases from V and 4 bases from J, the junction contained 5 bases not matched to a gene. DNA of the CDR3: TGTGCCAGCAGTAGACAGGGTCGTAATCAGCCCCAGCATTTT. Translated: CASSRQGRNQPQHF.

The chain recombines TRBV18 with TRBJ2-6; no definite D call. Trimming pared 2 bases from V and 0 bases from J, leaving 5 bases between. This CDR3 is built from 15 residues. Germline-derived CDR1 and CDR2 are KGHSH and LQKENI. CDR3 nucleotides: TGTGCCAGCTCACCAGACATCTCTGGGGCCAACGTCCTGACTTTC. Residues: CASSPDISGANVLTF.

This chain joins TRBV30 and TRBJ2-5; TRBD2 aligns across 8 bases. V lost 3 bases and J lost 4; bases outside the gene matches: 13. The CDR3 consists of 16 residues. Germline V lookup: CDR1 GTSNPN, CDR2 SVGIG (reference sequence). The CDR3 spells CAWRRAGGAGGETQYF. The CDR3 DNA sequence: TGTGCCTGGAGGCGGGCGGGGGGTGCTGGGGGAGAGACCCAGTACTTC.

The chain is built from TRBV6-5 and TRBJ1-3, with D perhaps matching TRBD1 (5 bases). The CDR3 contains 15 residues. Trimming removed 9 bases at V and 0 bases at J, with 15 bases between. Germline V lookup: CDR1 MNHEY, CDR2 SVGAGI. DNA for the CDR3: TGTGCCAGTCGGAGGGGCCTCGACTCTGGAAACACCATATATTTT. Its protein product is CASRRGLDSGNTIYF.

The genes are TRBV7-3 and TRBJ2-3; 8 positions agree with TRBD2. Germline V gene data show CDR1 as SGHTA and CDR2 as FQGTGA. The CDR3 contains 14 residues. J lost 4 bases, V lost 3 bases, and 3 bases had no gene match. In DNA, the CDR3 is TGTGCCAGCAGCTTTGGCGGGGGGCCAGATACGCAGTATTTT. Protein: CASSFGGGPDTQYF.

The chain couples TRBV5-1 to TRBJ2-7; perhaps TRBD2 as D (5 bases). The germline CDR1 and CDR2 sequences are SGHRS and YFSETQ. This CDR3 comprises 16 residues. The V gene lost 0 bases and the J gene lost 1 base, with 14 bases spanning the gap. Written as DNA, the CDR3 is TGCGCCAGCAGCTTGGTTCCCGTCGGGGAGTCCTACGAGCAGTACTTC. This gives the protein CASSLVPVGESYEQYF. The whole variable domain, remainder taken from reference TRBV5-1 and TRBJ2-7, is KAGVTQTPRYLIKTRGQQVTLSCSPISGHRSVSWYQQTPGQGLQFLFEYFSETQRNKGNFPGRFSGRQFSNSRSEMNVSTLELGDSALYLCASSLVPVGESYEQYFGPGTRLTVT.

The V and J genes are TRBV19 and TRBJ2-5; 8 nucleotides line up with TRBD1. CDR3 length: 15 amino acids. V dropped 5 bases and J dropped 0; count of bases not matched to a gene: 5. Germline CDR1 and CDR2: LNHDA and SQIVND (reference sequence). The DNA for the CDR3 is TGTGCCAGTAGTTTCAGGGGGCTGTACCAAGAGACCCAGTACTTC. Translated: CASSFRGLYQETQYF.

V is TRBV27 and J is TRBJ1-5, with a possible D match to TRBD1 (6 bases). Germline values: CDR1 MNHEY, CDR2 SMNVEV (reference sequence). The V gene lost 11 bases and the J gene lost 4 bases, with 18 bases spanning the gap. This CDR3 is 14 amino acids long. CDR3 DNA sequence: TGTGCCCCCATAAGGAGACAGGTTAATCAGCCCCAGCATTTT. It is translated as CAPIRRQVNQPQHF.

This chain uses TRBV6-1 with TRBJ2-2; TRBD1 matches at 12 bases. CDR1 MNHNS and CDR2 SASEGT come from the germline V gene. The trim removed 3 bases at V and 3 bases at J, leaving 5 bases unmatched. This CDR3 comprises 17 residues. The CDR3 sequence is CASSEGQGASDTGELFF. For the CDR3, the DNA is TGTGCCAGCAGTGAGGGACAGGGGGCAAGTGACACCGGGGAGCTGTTTTTT.

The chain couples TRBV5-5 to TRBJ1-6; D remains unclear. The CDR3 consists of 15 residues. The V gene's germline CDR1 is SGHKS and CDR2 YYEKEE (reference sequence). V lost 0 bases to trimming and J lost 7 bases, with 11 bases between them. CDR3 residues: CASSLVGGANSPLHF. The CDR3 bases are TGTGCCAGCAGCTTGGTAGGCGGAGCAAATTCACCCCTCCACTTT.

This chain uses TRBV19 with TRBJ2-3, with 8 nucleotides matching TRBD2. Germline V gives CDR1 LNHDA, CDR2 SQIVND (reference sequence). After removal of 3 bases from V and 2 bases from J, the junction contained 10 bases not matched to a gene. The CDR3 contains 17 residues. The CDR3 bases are TGTGCCAGTAGTATCAGGCGGGAGGCCGGGAACACAGATACGCAGTATTTT. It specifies CASSIRREAGNTDTQYF.

The CDR3 DNA sequence: TGTGCCAGCAGCTCCGGGACATTGGCGAACACCGGGGAGCTGTTTTTT. Translating it yields CASSSGTLANTGELFF. The V gene is TRBV7-3, the J gene TRBJ2-2; TRBD1 might be the D (6 bases). Trimming left V 4 bases short and J 0 bases short, with 12 bases between. The CDR3 totals 16 residues. CDR1 and CDR2 (germline): SGHTA, FQGTGA.

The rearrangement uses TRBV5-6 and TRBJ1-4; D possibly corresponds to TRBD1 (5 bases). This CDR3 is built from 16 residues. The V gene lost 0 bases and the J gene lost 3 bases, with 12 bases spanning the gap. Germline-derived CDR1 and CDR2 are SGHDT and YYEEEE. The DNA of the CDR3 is TGTGCCAGCAGCTTGGCACGCAGGGAAGCTAATGAAAAACTGTTTTTT. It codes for CASSLARREANEKLFF.

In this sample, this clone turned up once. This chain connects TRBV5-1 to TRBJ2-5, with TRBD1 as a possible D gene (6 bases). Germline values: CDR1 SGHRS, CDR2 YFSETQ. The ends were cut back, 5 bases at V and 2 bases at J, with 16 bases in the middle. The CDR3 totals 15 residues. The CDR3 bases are TGCGCCAGCAGACTTAGTGGGACACGTCAAGAGACCCAGTACTTC. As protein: CASRLSGTRQETQYF. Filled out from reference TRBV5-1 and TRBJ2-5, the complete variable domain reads KAGVTQTPRYLIKTRGQQVTLSCSPISGHRSVSWYQQTPGQGLQFLFEYFSETQRNKGNFPGRFSGRQFSNSRSEMNVSTLELGDSALYLCASRLSGTRQETQYFGPGTRLLVL.

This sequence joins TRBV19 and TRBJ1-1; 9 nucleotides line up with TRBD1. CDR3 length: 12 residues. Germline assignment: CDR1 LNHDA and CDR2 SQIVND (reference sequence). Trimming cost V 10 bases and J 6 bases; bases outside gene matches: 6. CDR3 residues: CAITTGGPEAFF. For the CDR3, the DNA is TGTGCCATTACAACAGGGGGCCCTGAAGCTTTCTTT.

Here the CDR3 reads CASSSGQGANEQFF. The CDR3 DNA follows: TGTGCCAGCAGCTCGGGACAGGGGGCGAATGAGCAGTTCTTC. The V call is TRBV5-5, the J call TRBJ2-1; TRBD1 aligns across 12 bases. J gave up 7 bases and V 3 bases, and 2 bases lay outside the gene matches. The CDR3 covers 14 residues. Germline CDR1 reads SGHKS; CDR2 reads YYEKEE (reference sequence).

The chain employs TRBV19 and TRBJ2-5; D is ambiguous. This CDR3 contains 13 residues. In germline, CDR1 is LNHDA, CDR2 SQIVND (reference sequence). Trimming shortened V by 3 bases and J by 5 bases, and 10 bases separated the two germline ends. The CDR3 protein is CASSMRIRETQYF. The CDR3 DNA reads TGTGCCAGTAGTATGCGGATTAGGGAGACCCAGTACTTC. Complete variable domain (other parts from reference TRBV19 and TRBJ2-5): DGGITQSPKYLFRKEGQNVTLSCEQNLNHDAMYWYRQDPGQGLRLIYYSQIVNDFQKGDIAEGYSVSREKKESFPLTVTSAQKNPTAFYLCASSMRIRETQYFGPGTRLLVL.